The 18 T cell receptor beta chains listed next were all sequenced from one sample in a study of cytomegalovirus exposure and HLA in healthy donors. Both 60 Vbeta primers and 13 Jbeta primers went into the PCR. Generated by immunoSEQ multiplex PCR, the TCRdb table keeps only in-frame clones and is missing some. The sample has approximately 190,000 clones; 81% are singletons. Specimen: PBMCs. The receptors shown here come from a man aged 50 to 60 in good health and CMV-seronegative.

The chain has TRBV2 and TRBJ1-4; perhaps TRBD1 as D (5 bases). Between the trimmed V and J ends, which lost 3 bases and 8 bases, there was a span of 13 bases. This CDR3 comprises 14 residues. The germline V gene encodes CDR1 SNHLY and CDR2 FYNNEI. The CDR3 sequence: CASSESGEYEKLFF. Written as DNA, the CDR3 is TGTGCCAGCAGTGAGTCGGGGGAGTACGAAAAACTGTTTTTT.

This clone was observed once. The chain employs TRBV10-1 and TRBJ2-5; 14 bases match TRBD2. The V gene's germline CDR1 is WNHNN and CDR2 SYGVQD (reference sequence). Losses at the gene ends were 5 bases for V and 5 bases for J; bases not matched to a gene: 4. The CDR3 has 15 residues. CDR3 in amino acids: CASSPGLAGVETQYF. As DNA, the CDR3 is TGCGCCAGCAGTCCGGGACTAGCGGGGGTGGAGACCCAGTACTTC.

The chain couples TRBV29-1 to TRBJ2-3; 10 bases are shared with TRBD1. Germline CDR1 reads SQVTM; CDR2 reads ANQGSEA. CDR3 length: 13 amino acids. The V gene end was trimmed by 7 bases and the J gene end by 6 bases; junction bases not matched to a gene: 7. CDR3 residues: CSADRGPSDTQYF. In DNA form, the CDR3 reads TGCAGCGCCGACAGGGGGCCCTCGGATACGCAGTATTTT.

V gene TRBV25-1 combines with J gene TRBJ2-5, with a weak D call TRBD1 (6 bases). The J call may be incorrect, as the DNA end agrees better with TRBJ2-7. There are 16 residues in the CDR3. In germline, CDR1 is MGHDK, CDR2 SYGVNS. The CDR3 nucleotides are TGTGCCAGCAGTCCGTACAGGGCCTCCTGGATATACGAGCAGTACTTC. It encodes CASSPYRASWIYEQYF.

In DNA form, the CDR3 reads TGTGCCTGGAGTGTACCGGGTGTCCGGGACACTGAAGCTTTCTTT. Protein product: CAWSVPGVRDTEAFF. V is TRBV30 and J is TRBJ1-1; no definite D call. The CDR3 is 15 amino acids. Germline CDR1 reads GTSNPN; CDR2 reads SVGIG (reference sequence). V lost 0 bases and J lost 3, with 14 bases in between.

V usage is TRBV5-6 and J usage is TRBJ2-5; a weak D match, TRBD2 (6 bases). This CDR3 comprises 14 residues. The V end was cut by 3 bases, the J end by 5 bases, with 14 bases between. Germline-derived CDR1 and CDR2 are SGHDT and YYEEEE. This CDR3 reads CASSSPGRGETQYF. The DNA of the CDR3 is TGTGCCAGCAGCTCGCCGGGTCGGGGGGAGACCCAGTACTTC.

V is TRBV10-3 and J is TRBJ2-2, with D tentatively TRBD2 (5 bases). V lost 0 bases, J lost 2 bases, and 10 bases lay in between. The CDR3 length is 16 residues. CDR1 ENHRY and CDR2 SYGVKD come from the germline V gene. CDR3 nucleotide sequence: TGTGCCATCAGTGAGTCTGAGGGCCCTAACACCGGGGAGCTGTTTTTT. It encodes CAISESEGPNTGELFF.

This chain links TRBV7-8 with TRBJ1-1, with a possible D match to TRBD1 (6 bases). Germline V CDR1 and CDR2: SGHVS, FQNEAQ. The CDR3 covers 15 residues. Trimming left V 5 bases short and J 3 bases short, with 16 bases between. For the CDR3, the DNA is TGTGCCAGCAGCGGTCGAGGGGGTCTGGACACTGAAGCTTTCTTT. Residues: CASSGRGGLDTEAFF.

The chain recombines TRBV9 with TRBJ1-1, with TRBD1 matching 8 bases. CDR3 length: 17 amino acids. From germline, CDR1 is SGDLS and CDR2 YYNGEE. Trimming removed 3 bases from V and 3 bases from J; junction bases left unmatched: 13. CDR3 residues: CASSASPFDRGYTEAFF. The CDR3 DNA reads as TGTGCCAGCAGCGCCAGCCCCTTCGACAGGGGTTACACTGAAGCTTTCTTT.

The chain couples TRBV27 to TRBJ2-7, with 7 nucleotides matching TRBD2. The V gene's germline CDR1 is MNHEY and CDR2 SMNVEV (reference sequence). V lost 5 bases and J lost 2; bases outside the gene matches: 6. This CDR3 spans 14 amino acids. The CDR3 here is CASSRGEGAYEQYF. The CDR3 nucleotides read TGTGCCAGCAGTCGGGGGGAAGGGGCCTACGAGCAGTACTTC.

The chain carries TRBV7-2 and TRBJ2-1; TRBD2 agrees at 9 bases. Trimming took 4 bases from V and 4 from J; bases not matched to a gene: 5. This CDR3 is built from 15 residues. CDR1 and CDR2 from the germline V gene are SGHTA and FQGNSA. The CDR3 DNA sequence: TGTGCCAGCAGCTCGACTAGCGGCTCTTACAATGAGCAGTTCTTC. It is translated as CASSSTSGSYNEQFF. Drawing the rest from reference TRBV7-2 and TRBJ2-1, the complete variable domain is GAGVSQSPSNKVTEKGKDVELRCDPISGHTALYWYRQSLGQGLEFLIYFQGNSAPDKSGLPSDRFSAERTGGSVSTLTIQRTQQEDSAVYLCASSSTSGSYNEQFFGPGTRLTVL.

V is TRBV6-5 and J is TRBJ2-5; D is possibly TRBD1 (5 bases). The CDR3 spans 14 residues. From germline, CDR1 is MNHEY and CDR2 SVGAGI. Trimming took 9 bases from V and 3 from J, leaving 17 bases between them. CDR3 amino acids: CASTLGPGKETQYF. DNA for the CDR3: TGTGCCAGTACTTTGGGGCCTGGCAAAGAGACCCAGTACTTC.

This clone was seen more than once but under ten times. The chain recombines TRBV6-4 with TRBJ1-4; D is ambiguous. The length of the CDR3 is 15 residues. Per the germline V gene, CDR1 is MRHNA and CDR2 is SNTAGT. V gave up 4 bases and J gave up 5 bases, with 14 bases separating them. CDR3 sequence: CASSVNFVENEKLFF. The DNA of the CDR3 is TGTGCCAGCAGTGTCAACTTCGTGGAGAATGAAAAACTGTTTTTT.

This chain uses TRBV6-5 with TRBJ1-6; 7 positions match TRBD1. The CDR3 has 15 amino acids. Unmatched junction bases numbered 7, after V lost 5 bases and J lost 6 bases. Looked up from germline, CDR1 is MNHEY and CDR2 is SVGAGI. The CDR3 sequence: CASSRQGAPNSPLHF. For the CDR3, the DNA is TGTGCCAGCAGTCGACAGGGAGCGCCTAATTCACCCCTCCACTTT.

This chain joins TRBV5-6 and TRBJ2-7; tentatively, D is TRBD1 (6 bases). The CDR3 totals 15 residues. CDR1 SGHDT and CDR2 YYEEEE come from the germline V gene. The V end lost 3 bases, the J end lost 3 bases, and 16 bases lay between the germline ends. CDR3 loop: CASSWFGTSDYEQYF. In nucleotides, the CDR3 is TGTGCCAGCAGCTGGTTCGGGACATCAGACTACGAGCAGTACTTC.

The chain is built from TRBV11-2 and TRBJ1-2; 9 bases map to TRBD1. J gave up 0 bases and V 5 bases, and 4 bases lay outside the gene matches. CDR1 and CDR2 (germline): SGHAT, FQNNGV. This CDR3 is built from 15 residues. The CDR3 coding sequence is TGTGCCAGCAGCCCTCGGACAGGGGCTAACTATGGCTACACCTTC. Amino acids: CASSPRTGANYGYTF.

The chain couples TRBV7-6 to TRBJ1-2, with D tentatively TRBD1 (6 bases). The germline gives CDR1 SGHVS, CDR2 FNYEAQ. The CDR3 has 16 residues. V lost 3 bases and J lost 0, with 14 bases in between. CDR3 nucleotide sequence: TGTGCCAGCAGCTTCGGGACACCTGTAGCTAACTATGGCTACACCTTC. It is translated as CASSFGTPVANYGYTF. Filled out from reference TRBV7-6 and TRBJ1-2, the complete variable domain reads GAGVSQSPRYKVTKRGQDVALRCDPISGHVSLYWYRQALGQGPEFLTYFNYEAQQDKSGLPNDRFSAERPEGSISTLTIQRTEQRDSAMYRCASSFGTPVANYGYTFGSGTRLTVV.

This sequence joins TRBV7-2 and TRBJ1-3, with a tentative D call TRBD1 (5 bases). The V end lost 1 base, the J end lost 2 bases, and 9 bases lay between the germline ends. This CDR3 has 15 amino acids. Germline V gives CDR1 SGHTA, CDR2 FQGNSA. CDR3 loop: CASSLVGGAGNTIYF. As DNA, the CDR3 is TGTGCCAGCAGCTTAGTGGGGGGGGCTGGAAACACCATATATTTT.